These 7 T cell receptor beta chains share one sample of origin, sequenced in a study of T cell responses to AZD1222 COVID-19 vaccine. The repertoire was sequenced with immunoSEQ multiplex PCR; TCRdb's copy has only in-frame clones and lacks some. Of fewer than 110,000 clones in the sample, around 92% were seen once. This sample comprised peripheral blood, obtained on day 0 of AZD1222 vaccination. These receptors were obtained from an adult in good health.

This sequence joins TRBV6-5 and TRBJ1-2; 7 bases are a match to TRBD1. Unmatched junction bases numbered 8, after V lost 6 bases and J lost 4 bases. Germline CDR1 MNHEY, CDR2 SVGAGI. This CDR3 contains 14 residues. This CDR3 reads CASSLGRGAYGYTF. The CDR3, as DNA: TGTGCCAGCAGCTTGGGCAGGGGGGCCTATGGCTACACCTTC.

The genes are TRBV7-3 and TRBJ2-5; D might be TRBD2 (5 bases). V dropped 0 bases and J dropped 1 base, with 9 bases sitting between them. Per germline, CDR1 SGHTA and CDR2 FQGTGA. The CDR3 is 15 residues long. The CDR3 DNA is TGTGCCAGCAGCTTAACTTCGGGAAGCCAAGAGACCCAGTACTTC. This encodes CASSLTSGSQETQYF.

The chain links TRBV27 to TRBJ2-7; TRBD2 aligns across 8 bases. Germline CDR1 MNHEY, CDR2 SMNVEV (reference sequence). V shed 3 bases, J shed 0 bases, and the junction held 13 bases outside the gene matches. CDR3 size: 18 residues. CDR3 sequence: CASSFSLGLAGFSYEQYF. The CDR3 DNA is TGTGCCAGCAGTTTTTCCTTGGGGCTAGCGGGTTTCTCCTACGAGCAGTACTTC.

V gene TRBV2 combines with J gene TRBJ2-5; 9 bases are shared with TRBD1. The CDR3 contains 14 residues. V was pared by 6 bases and J by 1 base, with 3 bases of the junction left unmatched. The germline V gene has CDR1 SNHLY and CDR2 FYNNEI. The CDR3 spells CASSTGGLQETQYF. The CDR3, as DNA: TGTGCCAGCAGCACAGGGGGCCTCCAAGAGACCCAGTACTTC.

This chain links TRBV19 with TRBJ1-1; tentatively, D is TRBD1 (5 bases). The CDR3 is 14 amino acids. V was clipped by 1 base and J by 10 bases, with 16 bases between them. Germline CDR1 and CDR2: LNHDA and SQIVND (reference sequence). The CDR3 DNA follows: TGTGCCAGTAGTATAGGGGACTTTTCCCGAGGAGCTTTCTTT. The encoded protein is CASSIGDFSRGAFF.

CDR3 nucleotide sequence: TGTGCCAGTAGTAGAGCGGGACAGGGGGCGGGTCAGCCCCAGCATTTT. Encoded protein: CASSRAGQGAGQPQHF. This chain links TRBV19 with TRBJ1-5; 12 bases are a match to TRBD1. The CDR3 loop spans 16 amino acids. J was trimmed by 6 bases and V by 4 bases; bases with no gene match: 7. Germline loops: CDR1 LNHDA, CDR2 SQIVND (reference sequence). Full variable domain (remainder filled in from reference TRBV19 and TRBJ1-5): DGGITQSPKYLFRKEGQNVTLSCEQNLNHDAMYWYRQDPGQGLRLIYYSQIVNDFQKGDIAEGYSVSREKKESFPLTVTSAQKNPTAFYLCASSRAGQGAGQPQHFGDGTRLSIL.

The chain joins TRBV11-2 to TRBJ2-1; the D gene is possibly TRBD2 (7 bases). V was trimmed by 2 bases and J by 0 bases, leaving 14 bases between them. This CDR3 comprises 17 residues. The germline V gene encodes CDR1 SGHAT and CDR2 FQNNGV. CDR3 in amino acids: CASSLRAGASSYNEQFF. The CDR3 DNA reads as TGTGCCAGCAGCTTACGGGCGGGGGCCAGCTCCTACAATGAGCAGTTCTTC.